The 27 T cell receptor beta chains below were found in one sample sequenced in a study of blood T cell repertoires in COVID-19. Clones were sequenced by immunoSEQ multiplex PCR, and TCRdb holds only the in-frame ones, with some missing. The sample shows 95,000 or so clones, approximately 86% of them seen only once. Input material: peripheral blood. These receptors originate from a man older than 75 with active or convalescent COVID-19.

The chain uses TRBV7-9 and TRBJ2-5; 8 bases agree with TRBD2. Germline loops: CDR1 SEHNR, CDR2 FQNEAQ (reference sequence). The CDR3 totals 14 residues. V was clipped by 3 bases and J by 3 bases; unmatched bases: 3. This CDR3 reads CASSFLAGEETQYF. The CDR3 nucleotides read TGTGCCAGCAGCTTCCTAGCGGGTGAAGAGACCCAGTACTTC.

V is TRBV10-3 and J is TRBJ1-2; the D is unclear. Trimming took 6 bases from V and 4 from J, leaving 12 bases between them. Germline CDR1 ENHRY, CDR2 SYGVKD. The CDR3 is 13 amino acids. The CDR3 DNA follows: TGTGCCATCAGCGAAGACGGCGGCTATGGCTACACCTTC. Translation gives CAISEDGGYGYTF.

The chain employs TRBV5-6 and TRBJ1-2; 11 positions match TRBD1. The CDR3 loop spans 15 amino acids. The ends lost 0 bases at V and 5 bases at J; junction bases unmatched: 3. The V gene's germline CDR1 is SGHDT and CDR2 YYEEEE. The CDR3 spells CASSLAGTGGYGYTF. The CDR3 DNA is TGTGCCAGCAGCTTGGCGGGGACAGGGGGTTATGGCTACACCTTC.

The V call is TRBV6-1, the J call TRBJ2-2; 9 bases match TRBD2. CDR1 and CDR2 from the germline V gene are MNHNS and SASEGT. The CDR3 totals 14 residues. Unmatched junction bases numbered 4, after V lost 6 bases and J lost 5 bases. The CDR3 bases are TGTGCCAGCAGGTTAGCGGGAGAGACCGGGGAGCTGTTTTTT. Translation: CASRLAGETGELFF.

The CDR3 loop reads CASSPRLAGGGYTGELFF. CDR3 bases: TGTGCCAGCTCACCACGATTAGCGGGAGGAGGGTACACCGGGGAGCTGTTTTTT. The chain is built from TRBV18 and TRBJ2-2; 10 bases line up with TRBD2. The CDR3 covers 18 residues. CDR1 KGHSH and CDR2 LQKENI come from the germline V gene. V lost 1 base, J lost 3 bases, and 8 bases stayed unmatched.

The rearrangement joins TRBV28 to TRBJ2-7, with 7 bases that match TRBD1. With V trimmed by 4 bases and J by 2 bases, 5 bases remained unmatched. Germline CDR1 is MDHEN and CDR2 is SYDVKM. This CDR3 is 14 amino acids long. CDR3 DNA sequence: TGTGCCAGCAGTTCCCCGGACAGGCCCTACGAGCAGTACTTC. The encoded protein is CASSSPDRPYEQYF.

On this clone: At one boundary the junction diverges from the germline segment, which might be a read error. The V call is TRBV3-1 (or the pseudogene TRBV3-2), the J call TRBJ2-7; D might be TRBD2 (6 bases). The CDR3 covers 13 residues. Germline V gives CDR1 LGHDT, CDR2 YNNKEL (reference sequence). CDR3 nucleotide sequence: TGTGCCAGCAGCCAGTCCCAACAAGGGACTGCCAGCTTC. Translation: CASSQSQQGTASF.

The chain is built from TRBV5-1 and TRBJ1-5; possible D gene TRBD1, 5 bases. Per the germline V gene, CDR1 is SGHRS and CDR2 is YFSETQ. The V gene lost 2 bases and the J gene lost 5 bases, with 11 bases spanning the gap. The CDR3 is made up of 14 amino acids. The CDR3 sequence is CASSLGAGDQPQHF. CDR3 bases: TGCGCCAGCAGCTTAGGGGCAGGCGATCAGCCCCAGCATTTT.

The V gene is TRBV11-2, the J gene TRBJ2-1; 14 positions agree with TRBD2. The germline gives CDR1 SGHAT, CDR2 FQNNGV. V trimming: 4 bases; J trimming: 8 bases; junction bases outside the gene matches: 10. CDR3 length: 17 amino acids. CDR3 loop: CASSYPGTSGSIDEQFF. The CDR3 DNA reads as TGTGCCAGCAGCTATCCCGGGACTAGCGGGAGTATCGATGAGCAGTTCTTC.

CDR3 residues: CASSSSWSGNTEAFF. CDR3 sequence (DNA): TGTGCCAGCAGCTCATCCTGGTCGGGGAACACTGAAGCTTTCTTT. The rearrangement joins TRBV11-3 to TRBJ1-1; D is ambiguous. Trimming cost V 4 bases and J 1 base, with 13 bases left between them. The CDR3 totals 15 residues. CDR1 SGHNT and CDR2 YENEEA come from the germline V gene.

The chain carries TRBV5-1 and TRBJ2-2, with D perhaps matching TRBD1 (5 bases). This CDR3 spans 15 amino acids. Trimming took off 2 bases at V and 4 bases at J, with 12 bases between the two ends. Germline V gene lookup returns CDR1 SGHRS and CDR2 YFSETQ. DNA for the CDR3: TGCGCCAGCAGCTTCGGGCAAAGGGGCACCGGGGAGCTGTTTTTT. Its translation: CASSFGQRGTGELFF.

This chain links TRBV30 with TRBJ1-3; D might be TRBD1 (5 bases). Germline V CDR1 and CDR2: GTSNPN, SVGIG (reference sequence). The CDR3 is made up of 14 amino acids. Trimming pared 4 bases from V and 0 bases from J, leaving 10 bases between. The CDR3 nucleotides are TGTGCCTGGAACCAGGGACTCTCTGGAAACACCATATATTTT. Amino acids: CAWNQGLSGNTIYF.

V gene TRBV4-3 combines with J gene TRBJ1-6, with TRBD1 identical over 8 bases. From germline, CDR1 is LGHNA and CDR2 YSLEER. This CDR3 has 15 amino acids. With 4 bases clipped from V and 5 bases from J, the junction kept 4 bases outside the gene matches. In nucleotides, the CDR3 is TGCGCCAGCAGCCGAATGGACAGGGATAATTCACCCCTCCACTTT. Translation gives CASSRMDRDNSPLHF.

The J gene is TRBJ2-1, the V gene TRBV4-1; D is possibly TRBD2 (6 bases). V lost 4 bases, J lost 0 bases, and 16 bases lay in between. This CDR3 is 17 amino acids long. Germline values: CDR1 MGHRA, CDR2 YSYEKL. The CDR3 reads CASSPNLAFSSYNEQFF. DNA for the CDR3: TGCGCCAGCAGCCCAAACCTAGCGTTTAGCTCCTACAATGAGCAGTTCTTC.

The J gene is TRBJ1-1, the V gene TRBV6-5, with 8 nucleotides matching TRBD1. The CDR3 is made up of 14 amino acids. Germline CDR1 is MNHEY and CDR2 is SVGAGI. Unmatched junction bases numbered 5, after V lost 7 bases and J lost 1 base. The CDR3: CASIQDRGNTEAFF. The CDR3 DNA reads TGTGCCAGCATCCAAGACAGGGGGAACACTGAAGCTTTCTTT.

The V gene is TRBV28, the J gene TRBJ1-1; 7 bases match TRBD1. The CDR3 runs to 13 residues. From germline, CDR1 is MDHEN and CDR2 SYDVKM. The V segment lost 10 bases and the J segment 0 bases; nucleotides outside the gene matches: 5. CDR3 sequence: CAIQGGLNTEAFF. Here the CDR3 DNA reads TGTGCCATTCAGGGGGGATTGAACACTGAAGCTTTCTTT.

The gene calls are TRBV24-1 and TRBJ2-3; 16 positions agree with TRBD2. Looked up from germline, CDR1 is KGHDR and CDR2 is SFDVKD. The junction had 3 bases not matched to a gene; V was cut back by 6 bases and J by 4 bases. The CDR3 is made up of 16 amino acids. The CDR3 here is CATSSGTSGRADTQYF. Here the CDR3 DNA reads TGTGCCACCAGTTCCGGGACTAGCGGGAGGGCAGATACGCAGTATTTT.

V is TRBV5-1 and J is TRBJ2-5; a possible D gene is TRBD2 (5 bases). Per germline, CDR1 SGHRS and CDR2 YFSETQ. The CDR3 has 15 amino acids. V lost 0 bases, J lost 2 bases, and 11 bases lay in between. The DNA for the CDR3 is TGCGCCAGCAGCTTGGCCTCGAGCGGACAAGAGACCCAGTACTTC. Its protein is CASSLASSGQETQYF.

This CDR3 reads CASSTIQGWDTGELFF. CDR3 DNA sequence: TGCGCCAGCAGCACGATACAGGGATGGGACACCGGGGAGCTGTTTTTT. V and J are TRBV5-1 and TRBJ2-2, with a weak D call TRBD1 (6 bases). CDR1 SGHRS and CDR2 YFSETQ come from the germline V gene. Between the trimmed V and J ends, which lost 4 bases and 3 bases, there was a span of 16 bases. This CDR3 contains 16 residues.

The chain is built from TRBV19 and TRBJ2-1; TRBD2 matches at 12 bases. V trimming: 10 bases; J trimming: 6 bases; junction bases outside the gene matches: 7. From germline, CDR1 is LNHDA and CDR2 SQIVND (reference sequence). The CDR3 sequence is 14 residues long. The DNA of the CDR3 is TGTGCCACCGAGGGACTAGCGGGTTTCAATGAGCAGTTCTTC. Its translation is CATEGLAGFNEQFF. Variable domain in full (rest from reference TRBV19 and TRBJ2-1): DGGITQSPKYLFRKEGQNVTLSCEQNLNHDAMYWYRQDPGQGLRLIYYSQIVNDFQKGDIAEGYSVSREKKESFPLTVTSAQKNPTAFYLCATEGLAGFNEQFFGPGTRLTVL.

This clone was counted once. This chain uses TRBV3-1 (or the pseudogene TRBV3-2) with TRBJ1-1, with D possibly being TRBD1 (5 bases). Germline lookup yields CDR1 LGHDT and CDR2 YNNKEL (reference sequence). Trimming pared 2 bases from V and 2 bases from J, leaving 9 bases between. This CDR3 spans 14 amino acids. This CDR3 reads CASSQQGANTEAFF. Here the CDR3 DNA reads TGTGCCAGCAGCCAACAGGGCGCAAACACTGAAGCTTTCTTT.

J is TRBJ2-7 and V is TRBV7-8, with 9 positions matching TRBD1. Germline assignment: CDR1 SGHVS and CDR2 FQNEAQ. The CDR3 spans 15 residues. V lost 5 bases, J lost 3 bases, and 8 bases stayed unmatched. CDR3 in amino acids: CASSLGTGSFYEQYF. The CDR3 DNA reads as TGTGCCAGCAGCCTAGGGACAGGGTCCTTCTACGAGCAGTACTTC.

This CDR3 is CASSGRLAGTETQYF. The CDR3, as DNA: TGTGCCAGCAGCGGGCGACTAGCGGGGACAGAGACCCAGTACTTC. V is TRBV14 and J is TRBJ2-5; TRBD2 agrees at 11 bases. Germline trimming cut 5 bases from V and 4 bases from J; bases unmatched to any gene: 6. This CDR3 is built from 15 residues. Germline V lookup: CDR1 SGHDN, CDR2 FVKESK.

J is TRBJ1-5 and V is TRBV6-5; no clear D gene. The CDR3 totals 13 residues. CDR1 and CDR2 from the germline V gene are MNHEY and SVGAGI. V lost 7 bases, J lost 4 bases, and 11 bases lay in between. The CDR3 is CASTLSTNQPQHF. CDR3 sequence (DNA): TGTGCCAGCACCCTAAGCACGAATCAGCCCCAGCATTTT.

This clone has a single count. The chain recombines TRBV7-8 with TRBJ2-7, with 9 bases lining up with TRBD1. Germline V gives CDR1 SGHVS, CDR2 FQNEAQ. V lost 2 bases, J lost 1 base, and 6 bases stayed unmatched. This CDR3 region has 16 residues. The CDR3 DNA reads as TGTGCCAGCAGCTTATCATACAGGGGGCAATCCTACGAGCAGTACTTC. Its protein product is CASSLSYRGQSYEQYF.

The CDR3 here is CASSSKGVAYGYTF. The CDR3 coding sequence is TGTGCCAGCAGCTCCAAAGGGGTGGCGTATGGCTACACCTTC. The chain couples TRBV28 to TRBJ1-2; possible D gene TRBD1, 5 bases. The CDR3 is 14 residues long. Deletions cut 6 bases from V and 5 bases from J, with 16 bases between. The V gene's germline CDR1 is MDHEN and CDR2 SYDVKM.

The rearrangement uses TRBV28 and TRBJ1-2; D remains ambiguous. Germline V gene data show CDR1 as MDHEN and CDR2 as SYDVKM. V lost 3 bases to trimming and J lost 5 bases, with 7 bases between them. The CDR3 consists of 12 residues. The CDR3 is CASSFSGYGYTF. In DNA form, the CDR3 reads TGTGCCAGCAGTTTTTCGGGATATGGCTACACCTTC.